A single sample gave rise to the 3 T cell receptor beta chains below, sequenced in a study of blood T cell repertoires in COVID-19. Using immunoSEQ multiplex PCR, the repertoire was profiled, and TCRdb retains in-frame clones only, with some absent. The repertoire holds fewer than 200,000 clones, around 83% seen once, with approximately 23% in the top ten. The source material was PBMCs or T cells enriched from blood (not recorded which). These receptors all stem from a woman in her forties in a cohort exposed to, infected with or recovered from COVID-19 (not recorded which).

The chain has TRBV6-1 and TRBJ1-1; tentative D call: TRBD1 (6 bases). Germline loops: CDR1 MNHNS, CDR2 SASEGT. This CDR3 spans 14 amino acids. V was cut by 2 bases and J by 4 bases, with 11 bases left in between. CDR3 residues: CASSEPHRVTEAFF. In nucleotides, the CDR3 is TGTGCCAGCAGTGAACCGCACAGGGTCACTGAAGCTTTCTTT.

This clone has only one observation. This chain links TRBV19 with TRBJ1-6; TRBD1 matches 7 bases. With V trimmed by 0 bases and J by 14 bases, 10 bases remained unmatched. Germline values: CDR1 LNHDA, CDR2 SQIVND (reference sequence). There are 15 residues in the CDR3. The CDR3 DNA reads TGTGCCAGTAGTATAGATCTGGGACAGTATCAATCCCTCCACTTT. This sequence encodes CASSIDLGQYQSLHF.

V gene TRBV4-1 combines with J gene TRBJ1-5, with 8 bases fitting TRBD1. The CDR3 loop spans 17 amino acids. The V gene end was trimmed by 1 base and the J gene end by 3 bases; junction bases not matched to a gene: 8. Germline CDR1 MGHRA, CDR2 YSYEKL. CDR3 in DNA: TGCGCCAGCAGCCAAGTAGGGTCAGGGGGCAACAATCAGCCCCAGCATTTT. This encodes CASSQVGSGGNNQPQHF.